This T cell receptor beta chain emerged from a study of cytomegalovirus exposure and HLA in healthy donors. Study context: Among the 300 to 500 genotyped donors, around 85% were placed in the Caucasian-associated ancestry cluster.

This PCR relied on a set of 60 Vbeta primers and 13 Jbeta primers. The assay was immunoSEQ multiplex PCR, and TCRdb's table has in-frame clones only and misses some. The table includes 55,000 to 80,000 clones, about 77% detected once. A note on this clone: The antigen is not known.

Study conclusions and caveats: Specific recognition of CMV antigens was confirmed in vitro for three chains (all CMV-associated). Earlier findings revealed that most TCR beta V segments proved productive either about 87% or about 30% of the time.

Trimming removed 1 base at V and 0 bases at J, with 6 bases between. The CDR3 is 14 amino acids. Germline V lookup: CDR1 SEHNR, CDR2 FQNEAQ (reference sequence). The receptor comes from a young woman in good health and CMV-seronegative. What was sequenced was PBMCs. The J gene is TRBJ1-2, the V gene TRBV7-9, with unresolved D. In DNA, the CDR3 is TGTGCCAGCAGCTTAGTCTCCGCTAACTATGGCTACACCTTC. It encodes CASSLVSANYGYTF.